The entry that follows covers one T cell receptor beta chain sequence. Its specificity is not known. The data derive from a study of PD-L1 blockade in urothelial cancer. The study, taken as a whole, reports: Tumor-associated clones in blood expanded more at 3 weeks in durable-benefit patients.

This CDR3 comprises 12 residues. V lost 5 bases, J lost 5 bases, and 9 bases lay in between. The germline CDR1 and CDR2 sequences are MDHEN and SYDVKM. Sequencing used immunoSEQ multiplex PCR; TCRdb keeps in-frame clones, though not all of them. Of about 40,000 clones in the sample, roughly 80% were seen once. The time point denotes: peripheral blood 6 weeks after treatment start. This sequence originates from a man aged 35 to 55 with urothelial cancer. The V gene is TRBV28, the J gene TRBJ1-2; D is possibly TRBD1 (5 bases). Source: PBMCs, taken around atezolizumab (anti-PD-L1) treatment. The CDR3 loop reads CASSPQVYGYTF. The CDR3 DNA reads TGTGCCAGCAGTCCACAGGTTTATGGCTACACCTTC.